This T cell receptor (beta chain) came from a study of CD8 T cells in ankylosing spondylitis. Study-wide findings and caveats: Disease-linked clones bore a CD8+ phenotype, appearing relatively rarely in peripheral blood. In ankylosing spondylitis blood, a motif of fewer than 10 highly homologous TCR beta variants appeared characteristic.

MiXCR, applied by TCRdb to the 5' RACE reads, yields one record per CDR3 protein. The table has 200,000 to 250,000 distinct CDR3 sequences, about 10% seen once. This clonotype came up many times. Its cognate antigen is unknown. Trimming took off 6 bases at V and 5 bases at J, with 17 bases between the two ends. The V gene's germline CDR1 is MNHNS and CDR2 SASEGT. The CDR3 covers 14 residues. The receptor was isolated from a male donor with ankylosing spondylitis or in good health (not recorded which). V and J are TRBV6-1 and TRBJ2-7, with D perhaps TRBD1 or TRBD2 (7 bases each). The sample was blood, either unsorted or a sorted T cell fraction (not recorded which). The CDR3 is CASSPAQGRDEQYF. The CDR3 region has the DNA TGTGCCAGCAGCCCAGCACAGGGGAGGGACGAGCAGTACTTC.